Below, 31 T cell receptor beta chains from the same sample are listed, as sequenced in a study of OX40 agonist ivuxolimab in advanced cancers. Clones were sequenced by immunoSEQ multiplex PCR, and TCRdb holds only the in-frame ones, with some missing. There are tens of thousands of clones in the sample; about 88% occur only once, and approximately 0.26% lies in the top ten. The input for sequencing was CD4+ or CD8+ T cells sorted from blood, taken in a trial of the OX40 agonist ivuxolimab. The receptors were sampled from an adult with an advanced solid tumor such as melanoma, head and neck, liver or kidney cancer.

The chain couples TRBV30 to TRBJ1-2, with TRBD1 matching over 7 bases. The CDR3 spans 15 residues. The germline gives CDR1 GTSNPN, CDR2 SVGIG (reference sequence). Trimming cost V 0 bases and J 6 bases; bases outside gene matches: 10. CDR3 sequence: CAWSVLGRGGHGYTF. For the CDR3, the DNA is TGTGCCTGGAGTGTACTCGGCAGGGGGGGGCATGGCTACACCTTC.

This clone was detected only once. The V and J genes are TRBV5-4 and TRBJ2-3, with D tentatively TRBD1 (5 bases). The CDR3 runs 14 residues. V dropped 4 bases and J dropped 2 bases, with 11 bases sitting between them. Germline CDR1 and CDR2: SGHNT and YYREEE (reference sequence). The CDR3 sequence: CASSPTGTTDTQYF. CDR3 sequence (DNA): TGTGCCAGCAGCCCCACAGGAACCACAGATACGCAGTATTTT.

This clone occurred once. The chain is built from TRBV6-6 and TRBJ2-3, with 12 bases matching TRBD1. Trimming took 6 bases from V and 2 from J; bases not matched to a gene: 3. This CDR3 has 15 amino acids. CDR1 is MNHNY and CDR2 is SVGAGI in the germline V gene (reference sequence). The CDR3 nucleotides are TGTGCCAGCAGAGGGACAGGGGGCCTCACAGATACGCAGTATTTT. Encoded protein: CASRGTGGLTDTQYF.

The gene calls are TRBV19 and TRBJ2-1, with D maybe TRBD1 (5 bases). Between the trimmed V and J ends, which lost 7 bases and 4 bases, there was a span of 17 bases. CDR3 size: 15 residues. Germline V lookup: CDR1 LNHDA, CDR2 SQIVND (reference sequence). CDR3 in amino acids: CASKWGQSTYNEQFF. The CDR3, as DNA: TGTGCCAGTAAATGGGGCCAGAGCACTTACAATGAGCAGTTCTTC.

This chain links TRBV18 with TRBJ1-3; D is perhaps TRBD1 (6 bases). The CDR3 loop spans 16 amino acids. Germline CDR1 and CDR2: KGHSH and LQKENI. V was shortened by 6 bases and J by 4 bases, with 19 bases between the two germline ends. This chain's CDR3 is CASSAKLGRGGNTIYF. For the CDR3, the DNA is TGTGCCAGCTCCGCGAAGCTGGGCAGGGGAGGAAACACCATATATTTT.

The J gene is TRBJ1-3, the V gene TRBV29-1, with TRBD1 as a possible D gene (6 bases). Trimming cost V 5 bases and J 2 bases, with 10 bases left between them. This CDR3 has 13 residues. Germline CDR1 SQVTM, CDR2 ANQGSEA. In nucleotides, the CDR3 is TGCAGCGTTTCAGGGGCTGCTGGAAACACCATATATTTT. This codes for CSVSGAAGNTIYF.

The V and J genes are TRBV27 and TRBJ1-5; 7 positions match TRBD1. The CDR3 covers 16 residues. Looked up from germline, CDR1 is MNHEY and CDR2 is SMNVEV (reference sequence). J lost 6 bases, V lost 6 bases, and 14 bases had no gene match. The CDR3 is CASSPGVDRPGQPQHF. CDR3 coding DNA: TGTGCCAGCAGCCCCGGCGTGGACAGGCCGGGTCAGCCCCAGCATTTT.

This rearrangement joins TRBV13 to TRBJ2-7; possibly TRBD2 for D (5 bases). The V end was cut by 8 bases, the J end by 5 bases, with 16 bases between. CDR3 length: 13 residues. The germline V gene encodes CDR1 PRHDT and CDR2 FYEKMQ (reference sequence). Here the CDR3 DNA reads TGTGCCAGCGGGTCGAGGGAGCACCACGAGCAGTACTTC. Protein sequence: CASGSREHHEQYF.

This clone was seen a handful of times. V usage is TRBV4-3 and J usage is TRBJ1-2, with unresolved D. This CDR3 is built from 15 residues. Germline V gene sequence: CDR1 LGHNA, CDR2 YSLEER. V shed 1 base and J shed 5 bases, with 14 bases lying between them. The CDR3 reads CASSQAGTGRYGYTF. In DNA, the CDR3 is TGCGCCAGCAGCCAAGCGGGTACGGGCCGATATGGCTACACCTTC.

The J gene is TRBJ2-3, the V gene TRBV18; no definite D call. Trimming pared 4 bases from V and 1 base from J, leaving 12 bases between. Germline V lookup: CDR1 KGHSH, CDR2 LQKENI. This CDR3 has 15 residues. The CDR3: CASSHETWGTDTQYF. CDR3 nucleotide sequence: TGTGCCAGCTCACACGAGACCTGGGGCACAGATACGCAGTATTTT.

The rearrangement links TRBV7-3 to TRBJ2-2; 8 bases align to TRBD1. V lost 7 bases and J lost 5; bases outside the gene matches: 6. Per the germline V gene, CDR1 is SGHTA and CDR2 is FQGTGA. This CDR3 spans 14 amino acids. The CDR3, as DNA: TGTGCCAGCACCCGCGACAGGGGAACCGGGGAGCTGTTTTTT. It yields the protein CASTRDRGTGELFF.

The rearrangement joins TRBV10-1 to TRBJ1-2, with D possibly TRBD1 on 5 matching bases. Trimming cost V 2 bases and J 3 bases, with 13 bases left between them. Per germline, CDR1 WNHNN and CDR2 SYGVQD (reference sequence). This CDR3 is 15 amino acids long. CDR3 nucleotide sequence: TGCGCCAGCAGTGAGGGGACTGCTGGCGACTATGGCTACACCTTC. This gives the protein CASSEGTAGDYGYTF.

This clone has just one count. The chain carries TRBV5-1 and TRBJ1-3; a weak D match, TRBD1 (6 bases). Germline V lookup: CDR1 SGHRS, CDR2 YFSETQ. The ends were cut back, 4 bases at V and 3 bases at J, with 14 bases in the middle. The CDR3 is 15 residues long. In DNA form, the CDR3 reads TGCGCCAGCAGCGCCGGGACAACCATTGGAAACACCATATATTTT. It is translated as CASSAGTTIGNTIYF.

CDR3 sequence reads: CASTLRMDRAYGYTF. CDR3 DNA: TGTGCCAGCACTCTACGGATGGACAGGGCATATGGCTACACCTTC. The rearrangement links TRBV6-5 to TRBJ1-2, with TRBD1 identical over 8 bases. V dropped 7 bases and J dropped 5; count of bases not matched to a gene: 12. Germline-derived CDR1 and CDR2 are MNHEY and SVGAGI. The CDR3 covers 15 residues.

The chain combines TRBV7-9 with TRBJ2-3; 9 bases match TRBD2. The germline V gene encodes CDR1 SEHNR and CDR2 FQNEAQ (reference sequence). V trimming: 0 bases; J trimming: 3 bases; junction bases outside the gene matches: 7. The CDR3 spans 17 residues. The CDR3 loop is CASSLAQAGGGTDTQYF. The CDR3 DNA sequence: TGTGCCAGCAGCTTAGCCCAAGCGGGGGGCGGGACAGATACGCAGTATTTT. Combining the CDR3 with reference TRBV7-9 and TRBJ2-3 gives the whole variable domain DTGVSQNPRHKITKRGQNVTFRCDPISEHNRLYWYRQTLGQGPEFLTYFQNEAQLEKSRLLSDRFSAERPKGSFSTLEIQRTEQGDSAMYLCASSLAQAGGGTDTQYFGPGTRLTVL.

This rearrangement joins TRBV4-1 to TRBJ1-3; 7 bases align to TRBD1. The CDR3 runs to 15 residues. The J segment lost 1 base and the V segment lost 3 bases, leaving 3 bases of the junction unmatched. CDR1 MGHRA and CDR2 YSYEKL come from the germline V gene. The DNA for the CDR3 is TGCGCCAGCAGCCAGCCGACAGGGTCTGGAAACACCATATATTTT. Translated, it gives CASSQPTGSGNTIYF.

This chain joins TRBV7-2 and TRBJ2-1; 11 bases line up with TRBD2. CDR3 length: 15 residues. Trimming at V came to 7 bases and at J to 8 bases, leaving 10 bases not matched to a gene. Germline CDR1 reads SGHTA; CDR2 reads FQGNSA. In DNA, the CDR3 is TGTGCCAGCACATATTCGGCTAGCGGGGGGTATGAGCAGTTCTTC. This encodes CASTYSASGGYEQFF.

The chain recombines TRBV5-6 with TRBJ1-1; 7 bases align to TRBD1. This CDR3 contains 14 residues. Trimming took 3 bases from V and 6 from J; bases not matched to a gene: 8. Looked up from germline, CDR1 is SGHDT and CDR2 is YYEEEE. The CDR3 nucleotides read TGTGCCAGCAGCTCCACGACAGGGAGGGCTGAAGCTTTCTTT. Its protein is CASSSTTGRAEAFF.

This sequence joins TRBV6-5 and TRBJ2-7; 8 bases agree with TRBD2. From germline, CDR1 is MNHEY and CDR2 SVGAGI. Losses at the gene ends were 0 bases for V and 0 bases for J; bases not matched to a gene: 4. The CDR3 runs 16 residues. CDR3 loop: CASSYSRGAGSYEQYF. CDR3 in DNA: TGTGCCAGCAGTTACTCGCGGGGGGCCGGCTCCTACGAGCAGTACTTC.

The rearrangement joins TRBV6-6 to TRBJ2-1; 7 bases fit TRBD1. The V segment lost 5 bases and the J segment 5 bases; nucleotides outside the gene matches: 9. This CDR3 is built from 15 residues. CDR1 is MNHNY and CDR2 is SVGAGI in the germline V gene (reference sequence). The CDR3 sequence is CASSVRQGQHNEQFF. CDR3 nucleotides: TGTGCCAGCAGTGTTAGACAGGGCCAACACAATGAGCAGTTCTTC.

The genes are TRBV29-1 and TRBJ2-2; 8 nucleotides agree with TRBD2. Germline CDR1 SQVTM, CDR2 ANQGSEA. The CDR3 is made up of 13 amino acids. Unmatched junction bases numbered 4, after V lost 6 bases and J lost 4 bases. As DNA, the CDR3 is TGCAGCGTGGGACTAGGGCGCACCGGGGAGCTGTTTTTT. Its translation is CSVGLGRTGELFF.

This chain uses TRBV5-1 with TRBJ2-3; D remains ambiguous. Trimming cost V 0 bases and J 0 bases, with 8 bases left between them. Germline V gene data show CDR1 as SGHRS and CDR2 as YFSETQ. This CDR3 contains 15 residues. CDR3 in DNA: TGCGCCAGCAGCTTGGCGACCACTAGCACAGATACGCAGTATTTT. The encoded protein is CASSLATTSTDTQYF.

The rearrangement joins TRBV30 to TRBJ2-1; 11 bases fit TRBD2. Unmatched junction bases numbered 9, after V lost 0 bases and J lost 11 bases. This CDR3 contains 15 residues. Germline V gene data show CDR1 as GTSNPN and CDR2 as SVGIG (reference sequence). The CDR3 coding sequence is TGTGCCTGGAGTGTGGTGGCTAGCGGGGGGCTTCAGCAGTTCTTC. Translating gives CAWSVVASGGLQQFF.

This sequence joins TRBV5-4 and TRBJ1-2; D is unresolved. CDR1 is SGHNT, CDR2 YYREEE, per germline (reference sequence). The CDR3 is made up of 17 amino acids. V lost 4 bases to trimming and J lost 4 bases, with 23 bases between them. The CDR3: CASSLPSNRARSYGYTF. CDR3 sequence (DNA): TGTGCCAGCAGCCTACCTTCCAATAGAGCTCGATCCTATGGCTACACCTTC.

This clone was seen a single time. This rearrangement joins TRBV19 to TRBJ1-2, with D unresolved. The CDR3 consists of 14 residues. Looked up from germline, CDR1 is LNHDA and CDR2 is SQIVND (reference sequence). V lost 3 bases to trimming and J lost 2 bases, with 10 bases between them. CDR3 nucleotide sequence: TGTGCCAGTAGTATTATAGGGTCGAACTATGGCTACACCTTC. Residues: CASSIIGSNYGYTF. The full variable domain, its missing parts supplied by reference TRBV19 and TRBJ1-2, is DGGITQSPKYLFRKEGQNVTLSCEQNLNHDAMYWYRQDPGQGLRLIYYSQIVNDFQKGDIAEGYSVSREKKESFPLTVTSAQKNPTAFYLCASSIIGSNYGYTFGSGTRLTVV.

V and J are TRBV6-5 and TRBJ2-2; D unclear. Trimming pared 6 bases from V and 6 bases from J, leaving 5 bases between. Germline V CDR1 and CDR2: MNHEY, SVGAGI. The CDR3 extends over 11 amino acids. CDR3 sequence (DNA): TGTGCCAGCAGCGTTCCCGGGGAGCTGTTTTTT. Amino acid sequence: CASSVPGELFF.

This clone was observed once. V and J are TRBV2 and TRBJ1-2; 9 bases match TRBD1. V shed 1 base and J 8 bases; nucleotides not matched to a gene: 8. Germline V gives CDR1 SNHLY, CDR2 FYNNEI. This CDR3 has 15 amino acids. CDR3 DNA: TGTGCCAGCAGTGAAGTTTTTACAGGGGGCCGAGGCTACACCTTC. This codes for CASSEVFTGGRGYTF.

This clone was observed once. The V gene is TRBV2, the J gene TRBJ2-2, with unresolved D. The ends were cut back, 0 bases at V and 8 bases at J, with 4 bases in the middle. This CDR3 is 12 amino acids long. Germline V CDR1 and CDR2: SNHLY, FYNNEI. CDR3 DNA sequence: TGTGCCAGCAGTGAAGCCGGGGGGGAGCTGTTTTTT. Protein: CASSEAGGELFF.

This clone has only a few counts. CDR3 amino acids: CASSQELAGGAYEQYF. The CDR3 coding sequence is TGTGCCAGCAGCCAAGAACTAGCGGGGGGCGCCTACGAGCAGTACTTC. This chain connects TRBV4-2 to TRBJ2-7; 12 bases align to TRBD2. J gave up 2 bases and V 0 bases, and 2 bases lay outside the gene matches. CDR3 length: 16 amino acids. CDR1 and CDR2 (germline): LGHNA, YNFKEQ.

The chain couples TRBV30 to TRBJ2-4; D gene unclear. CDR1 GTSNPN and CDR2 SVGIG come from the germline V gene (reference sequence). The CDR3 is made up of 13 amino acids. The V and J ends lost 4 bases and 5 bases respectively, with 12 bases between them. DNA for the CDR3: TGTGCCTGGACCCGGCCATTAGAAAACATTCAGTACTTC. Amino acids: CAWTRPLENIQYF. Complete variable domain (other parts from reference TRBV30 and TRBJ2-4): SQTIHQWPATLVQPVGSPLSLECTVEGTSNPNLYWYRQAAGRGLQLLFYSVGIGQISSEVPQNLSASRPQDRQFILSSKKLLLSDSGFYLCAWTRPLENIQYFGAGTRLSVL.

The chain couples TRBV4-1 to TRBJ2-5, with D maybe TRBD2 (6 bases). Trimming took off 1 base at V and 5 bases at J, with 17 bases between the two ends. Germline CDR1 is MGHRA and CDR2 is YSYEKL. The CDR3 spans 16 residues. DNA for the CDR3: TGCGCCAGCAGCCAAGGGTTCCAGGTAGGGAGGGAGACCCAGTACTTC. Its protein product is CASSQGFQVGRETQYF.